The 25 T cell receptor beta chains below come from one sample, sequenced in a study of blood T cell repertoires in COVID-19. Produced via immunoSEQ multiplex PCR; TCRdb's table is partial and in-frame only. Here the sample spans 120,000 to 150,000 clones, roughly 81% being singletons. The sequencing sample was made of peripheral blood. These receptors came from a human donor with acute or convalescent COVID-19. The donor label of this sample is uncertain.

This rearrangement joins TRBV27 to TRBJ2-7; a possible D gene is TRBD2 (6 bases). There are 15 residues in the CDR3. CDR1 MNHEY and CDR2 SMNVEV come from the germline V gene (reference sequence). The germline V and J ends were trimmed by 6 bases and 2 bases, with 17 bases remaining between them. In DNA, the CDR3 is TGTGCCAGCAGGGGGGGACTGGGGTCAACCTACGAGCAGTACTTC. Translating gives CASRGGLGSTYEQYF.

The V and J genes are TRBV30 and TRBJ2-1, with 9 bases lining up with TRBD1. This CDR3 is 14 amino acids long. Germline CDR1 and CDR2: GTSNPN and SVGIG (reference sequence). J was trimmed by 8 bases and V by 2 bases; bases with no gene match: 7. The CDR3 bases are TGTGCCTGGAGTTGGACAGGGGTAGGCGATGAGCAGTTCTTC. This codes for CAWSWTGVGDEQFF. Drawing the rest from reference TRBV30 and TRBJ2-1, the complete variable domain is SQTIHQWPATLVQPVGSPLSLECTVEGTSNPNLYWYRQAAGRGLQLLFYSVGIGQISSEVPQNLSASRPQDRQFILSSKKLLLSDSGFYLCAWSWTGVGDEQFFGPGTRLTVL.

The chain employs TRBV7-9 and TRBJ2-4; D is undetermined. The CDR3 runs to 15 residues. V was clipped by 5 bases and J by 0 bases, with 11 bases between them. Germline V gene sequence: CDR1 SEHNR, CDR2 FQNEAQ (reference sequence). CDR3 sequence: CASSQIDTAKNIQYF. CDR3 nucleotide sequence: TGTGCCAGCAGCCAGATCGATACAGCCAAAAACATTCAGTACTTC.

The rearrangement uses TRBV19 and TRBJ1-5; no reliable D call. Germline-derived CDR1 and CDR2 are LNHDA and SQIVND (reference sequence). The CDR3 length is 15 residues. Between the trimmed V and J ends, which lost 4 bases and 7 bases, there was a span of 17 bases. In DNA, the CDR3 is TGTGCCAGTAGTAGGACCCTTACGGCGGGCCAGCCCCAGCATTTT. Its translation is CASSRTLTAGQPQHF.

The V gene is TRBV19, the J gene TRBJ2-2, with 7 bases aligning to TRBD1. The CDR3 extends over 15 amino acids. The V gene end was trimmed by 5 bases and the J gene end by 4 bases; junction bases not matched to a gene: 7. Germline CDR1 and CDR2: LNHDA and SQIVND (reference sequence). The CDR3 reads CASSSRGRGTGELFF. CDR3 bases: TGTGCCAGTAGTTCTAGGGGGCGCGGCACCGGGGAGCTGTTTTTT.

The rearrangement uses TRBV23-1 and TRBJ1-5; the match to TRBD1 covers 10 bases. TRBV23-1 is an open reading frame, and its role is uncertain. This CDR3 region has 14 residues. After removal of 3 bases from V and 9 bases from J, the junction contained 5 bases not matched to a gene. CDR3: CASSHGTGERPQHF. CDR3 coding DNA: TGCGCCAGCAGTCATGGGACAGGGGAGAGGCCCCAGCATTTT.

This sequence joins TRBV28 and TRBJ2-3; D perhaps matches TRBD2 (6 bases). V was trimmed by 3 bases and J by 7 bases, leaving 20 bases between them. This CDR3 spans 16 amino acids. Germline V CDR1 and CDR2: MDHEN, SYDVKM. This CDR3 is CASSLYGAGGVNTQYF. CDR3 DNA sequence: TGTGCCAGCAGTTTGTACGGGGCCGGGGGTGTCAATACGCAGTATTTT.

This chain joins TRBV19 and TRBJ2-1; 7 bases are shared with TRBD1. CDR1 is LNHDA, CDR2 SQIVND, per germline (reference sequence). The CDR3 length is 14 residues. V lost 4 bases and J lost 6; bases outside the gene matches: 6. CDR3 DNA sequence: TGTGCCAGTAGTACCCGGGACAGTTTCAATGAGCAGTTCTTC. This codes for CASSTRDSFNEQFF.

The J gene is TRBJ1-1, the V gene TRBV5-5; 8 positions agree with TRBD1. This CDR3 has 16 amino acids. Germline V CDR1 and CDR2: SGHKS, YYEKEE (reference sequence). The J segment lost 1 base and the V segment lost 3 bases, leaving 8 bases of the junction unmatched. In DNA form, the CDR3 reads TGTGCCAGCAGCTCCACCGCAGGGACAGGGAACACTGAAGCTTTCTTT. Its protein product is CASSSTAGTGNTEAFF.

V and J are TRBV18 and TRBJ1-2; D is possibly TRBD1 (5 bases). Germline V gene data show CDR1 as KGHSH and CDR2 as LQKENI. CDR3 length: 14 residues. Trimming shortened V by 1 base and J by 4 bases, and 10 bases separated the two germline ends. In DNA, the CDR3 is TGTGCCAGCTCACCACAAAGACAGCCCTATGGCTACACCTTC. Amino acids: CASSPQRQPYGYTF. The variable domain in full, completed from reference TRBV18 and TRBJ1-2, reads NAGVMQNPRHLVRRRGQEARLRCSPMKGHSHVYWYRQLPEEGLKFMVYLQKENIIDESGMPKERFSAEFPKEGPSILRIQQVVRGDSAAYFCASSPQRQPYGYTFGSGTRLTVV.

The rearrangement links TRBV30 to TRBJ1-6; no firm D call. The V end was cut by 4 bases, the J end by 7 bases, with 20 bases between. Germline assignment: CDR1 GTSNPN and CDR2 SVGIG (reference sequence). The CDR3 is 16 amino acids. The CDR3 is CAWKRLGNPQNSPLHF. The CDR3 bases are TGTGCCTGGAAAAGGTTGGGCAACCCCCAGAATTCACCCCTCCACTTT.

V usage is TRBV27 and J usage is TRBJ2-1; 11 bases line up with TRBD2. Trimming took 6 bases from V and 4 from J; bases not matched to a gene: 5. Germline V lookup: CDR1 MNHEY, CDR2 SMNVEV (reference sequence). This CDR3 has 15 amino acids. The CDR3: CASRAGTSGYNEQFF. The CDR3 nucleotides read TGTGCCAGCAGGGCCGGGACTAGCGGTTACAATGAGCAGTTCTTC.

The rearrangement uses TRBV19 and TRBJ2-3, with unresolved D. CDR1 and CDR2 from the germline V gene are LNHDA and SQIVND (reference sequence). V was cut by 6 bases and J by 2 bases, with 15 bases left in between. CDR3 length equals 15 residues. The CDR3 DNA follows: TGTGCCAGTAGCCCCGGAGTGTTTCTCACAGATACGCAGTATTTT. It yields the protein CASSPGVFLTDTQYF.

The V and J genes are TRBV7-2 and TRBJ1-2; D is unclear. Trimming pared 5 bases from V and 0 bases from J, leaving 16 bases between. The CDR3 is made up of 16 amino acids. The germline CDR1 and CDR2 sequences are SGHTA and FQGNSA. CDR3 in amino acids: CASSLVLGSANYGYTF. The CDR3 nucleotides are TGTGCCAGCAGCCTCGTCTTGGGCAGTGCTAACTATGGCTACACCTTC.

The rearrangement uses TRBV7-9 and TRBJ1-1; weak D call: TRBD1 (6 bases). The CDR3 runs 12 residues. V was cut by 1 base and J by 11 bases, with 11 bases left in between. The germline CDR1 and CDR2 sequences are SEHNR and FQNEAQ (reference sequence). The CDR3 sequence: CASSLERGKAFF. The CDR3 DNA reads as TGTGCCAGCAGCTTAGAGAGGGGGAAGGCTTTCTTT.

Note on this clone: This sequence may be a read error, since a much larger clone differs from it by one base. The chain links TRBV12-3 or TRBV12-4 to TRBJ1-1; D remains unclear. CDR3 size: 12 residues. V dropped 2 bases and J dropped 1 base, with 2 bases sitting between them. CDR3 loop: CASSLRNTEAFF. CDR3 bases: TGTGCCAGCAGTTTACGGAACACTGAAGCTTTCTTT.

The chain recombines TRBV9 with TRBJ1-2; 10 bases match TRBD1. The V and J ends lost 4 bases and 9 bases, in that order; junction bases with no gene match: 9. Germline CDR1 and CDR2: SGDLS and YYNGEE. The CDR3 has 14 amino acids. This CDR3 reads CASSPRQGAGSYTF. The CDR3, as DNA: TGTGCCAGCAGCCCACGACAGGGGGCTGGTAGCTACACCTTC.

The chain has TRBV7-8 and TRBJ2-7, with 8 bases lining up with TRBD1. With V trimmed by 4 bases and J by 5 bases, 7 bases remained unmatched. The CDR3 contains 14 residues. Germline V gene lookup returns CDR1 SGHVS and CDR2 FQNEAQ. CDR3 protein: CASSYTDREDEQYV. DNA for the CDR3: TGTGCCAGCAGCTACACGGACAGGGAGGACGAGCAGTACGTC.

The chain recombines TRBV19 with TRBJ2-5, with D possibly being TRBD2 (5 bases). Trimming removed 2 bases at V and 3 bases at J, with 13 bases between. The CDR3 is 15 residues long. CDR1 and CDR2 (germline): LNHDA, SQIVND (reference sequence). The CDR3 protein is CASSITGTMKETQYF. The CDR3 bases are TGTGCCAGTAGTATAACGGGAACAATGAAAGAGACCCAGTACTTC.

This clone was counted a few times. This chain links TRBV11-3 with TRBJ2-2, with TRBD2 identical over 9 bases. After removal of 4 bases from V and 4 bases from J, the junction contained 10 bases not matched to a gene. This CDR3 comprises 17 residues. The V gene's germline CDR1 is SGHNT and CDR2 YENEEA. CDR3: CASSYGSGSGRTGELFF. DNA for the CDR3: TGTGCCAGCAGCTATGGTAGCGGGAGCGGTCGCACCGGGGAGCTGTTTTTT. Full variable domain (remainder filled in from reference TRBV11-3 and TRBJ2-2): EAGVVQSPRYKIIEKKQPVAFWCNPISGHNTLYWYLQNLGQGPELLIRYENEEAVDDSQLPKDRFSAERLKGVDSTLKIQPAELGDSAVYLCASSYGSGSGRTGELFFGEGSRLTVL.

The J gene is TRBJ2-7, the V gene TRBV20-1; 11 nucleotides align to TRBD2. J lost 2 bases, V lost 3 bases, and 3 bases had no gene match. From germline, CDR1 is DFQATT and CDR2 SNEGSKA (reference sequence). This CDR3 is built from 14 residues. The CDR3 is CSASILAGAYEQYF. CDR3 nucleotide sequence: TGCAGTGCTAGTATACTAGCGGGGGCCTACGAGCAGTACTTC.

The V call is TRBV19, the J call TRBJ1-4; 8 bases match TRBD1. There are 17 residues in the CDR3. V dropped 4 bases and J dropped 6; count of bases not matched to a gene: 13. Germline CDR1 and CDR2: LNHDA and SQIVND (reference sequence). Here the CDR3 reads CASSTPVDRAGDEKLFF. In DNA form, the CDR3 reads TGTGCCAGTAGTACCCCGGTGGACAGGGCGGGGGATGAAAAACTGTTTTTT.

The sample holds one count of this clone. J is TRBJ2-5 and V is TRBV12-5, with D tentatively TRBD2 (6 bases). This CDR3 has 13 amino acids. Germline CDR1 is LGHNT and CDR2 is FRNRAP. Deletions cut 8 bases from V and 4 bases from J, with 14 bases between. The CDR3 spells CASRKGGRETQYF. CDR3 nucleotide sequence: TGTGCTAGTAGAAAGGGAGGACGAGAGACCCAGTACTTC.

The chain has TRBV24-1 and TRBJ1-2; 8 bases are a match to TRBD1. The CDR3 has 16 residues. Germline CDR1 reads KGHDR; CDR2 reads SFDVKD. V was clipped by 3 bases and J by 1 base; unmatched bases: 6. The CDR3 bases are TGTGCCACCAGTGATCGCGGACAGGGTTTTAACTATGGCTACACCTTC. Protein sequence: CATSDRGQGFNYGYTF.

The V and J genes are TRBV5-1 and TRBJ1-1, with D tentatively TRBD1 (5 bases). Trimming removed 4 bases at V and 1 base at J, with 8 bases between. The germline CDR1 and CDR2 sequences are SGHRS and YFSETQ. The CDR3 is 13 amino acids. Written as DNA, the CDR3 is TGCGCCAGCAGCCTTACAGGGAACACTGAAGCTTTCTTT. This gives the protein CASSLTGNTEAFF.